The 18 T cell receptor beta chains below were found in one sample sequenced in a study of vaccination and CD4 T cells after COVID-19 (dated by TCRdb to between 2021 and 2022). Library prep was done by PCR. Reads for this sample came from an Illumina iSeq 100. DNA from cultured CD4+ T cells was subjected to TCR sequencing with the Oncomine TCR Beta short-read assay at the Johns Hopkins FTIC core. The QIAamp micro DNA kit was used to extract genomic DNA from the cultured CD4+ T cells. TCRdb reworked the public reads: Q25 trimming with fastp, MiXCR clone assembly, productive beta chains retained. For every CDR3 protein sequence, its rows merge into one entry that carries the most common genes and DNA. The sample records 6,500 to 8,000 distinct CDR3 sequences, around 30% of which are singletons. The ten largest clones take up less than 35% of the sample. Their antigens are not known. The treatment or condition label, read with the paper, signifies: roughly 10-day PBMC culture with coronavirus spike peptide pools or control peptides (ViraFEST assay). CD4+ T cells from unexposed donors were collected before the COVID-19 pandemic (2011-2018).

Sequencing input: CD4+ T cells from blood, cultured in vitro. The source is a human donor in good health.

The chain employs TRBV5-6 and TRBJ1-6; maybe TRBD1 (5 bases). Germline loops: CDR1 SGHDT, CDR2 YYEEEE. Trimming stripped 0 bases from V and 0 bases from J, with 10 bases between. The CDR3 contains 17 residues. This chain's CDR3 is CASSLEEGSSYNSPLHF. The CDR3 nucleotides are TGTGCCAGCAGCTTGGAGGAGGGGAGCTCCTATAATTCACCCCTCCACTTT.

The chain recombines TRBV27 with TRBJ2-3; D is undetermined. The V end lost 6 bases, the J end lost 0 bases, and 7 bases lay between the germline ends. This CDR3 has 13 amino acids. The germline CDR1 and CDR2 sequences are MNHEY and SMNVEV (reference sequence). The chain's CDR3 is CASRVLSTDTQYF. In DNA, the CDR3 is TGTGCCAGCAGGGTCCTAAGCACAGATACGCAGTATTTT.

This clonotype is a singleton in its sample. The chain is built from TRBV9 and TRBJ2-7, with TRBD2 matching 9 bases. Germline V gives CDR1 SGDLS, CDR2 YYNGEE. V dropped 3 bases and J dropped 6; count of bases not matched to a gene: 10. The CDR3 is made up of 15 amino acids. This CDR3 is CASSAAGTSLSEQYF. CDR3 in DNA: TGTGCCAGCAGCGCAGCCGGGACTAGCCTTTCCGAGCAGTACTTC.

This clonotype was detected once. The chain couples TRBV2 to TRBJ2-5; 9 bases fit TRBD1. CDR3 length: 14 residues. CDR1 and CDR2 (germline): SNHLY, FYNNEI. The junction had 2 bases not matched to a gene; V was cut back by 3 bases and J by 3 bases. The CDR3 nucleotides are TGTGCCAGCAGTGATAGGGACAGGGAAGAGACCCAGTACTTC. Its protein is CASSDRDREETQYF.

This clonotype is medium-sized. The rearrangement links TRBV6-1 to TRBJ1-2, with D perhaps matching TRBD1 (6 bases). The CDR3 runs to 14 residues. V gave up 6 bases and J gave up 5 bases, with 16 bases separating them. Germline V gene sequence: CDR1 MNHNS, CDR2 SASEGT. The CDR3: CASRDSISDYGYTF. The CDR3 DNA reads as TGTGCCAGCAGGGACAGTATTTCTGATTATGGCTACACCTTC.

This clonotype was picked up a small number of times. This sequence joins TRBV20-1 and TRBJ1-2; no firm D call. The germline CDR1 and CDR2 sequences are DFQATT and SNEGSKA (reference sequence). V was trimmed by 0 bases and J by 8 bases, leaving 7 bases between them. CDR3 length: 11 residues. The CDR3 nucleotides are TGCAGTGCTAGAGACCTACGAGGCTACACCTTC. Amino acids: CSARDLRGYTF.

The gene calls are TRBV12-3 or TRBV12-4 and TRBJ2-5; 11 nucleotides line up with TRBD2. This CDR3 contains 15 residues. Trimming cost V 7 bases and J 1 base; bases outside gene matches: 5. The CDR3 spells CASNPGTSGQETQYF. As DNA, the CDR3 is TGTGCCAGCAACCCCGGGACTAGCGGCCAAGAGACCCAGTACTTC.

The chain employs TRBV30 and TRBJ2-5, with D perhaps TRBD2 (6 bases). This CDR3 has 15 residues. Trimming took 3 bases from V and 5 from J, leaving 19 bases between them. CDR1 and CDR2 (germline): GTSNPN, SVGIG (reference sequence). CDR3 in DNA: TGTGCCTGGAGCCTCGCTGGGGGGTCTAGGGAGACCCAGTACTTC. Residues: CAWSLAGGSRETQYF.

This clonotype was observed a few times. The V gene is TRBV20-1, the J gene TRBJ1-1, with D unresolved. V shed 5 bases and J shed 0 bases, with 10 bases lying between them. There are 13 residues in the CDR3. CDR1 and CDR2 (germline): DFQATT, SNEGSKA (reference sequence). The DNA for the CDR3 is TGCAGTGCTCCCTCCCGATTGAACACTGAAGCTTTCTTT. It is translated as CSAPSRLNTEAFF.

The table lists this clonotype with a few counts. The rearrangement joins TRBV5-4 to TRBJ2-1; TRBD2 aligns across 7 bases. The ends lost 4 bases at V and 7 bases at J; junction bases unmatched: 5. The CDR3 runs to 13 residues. Per germline, CDR1 SGHNT and CDR2 YYREEE (reference sequence). The CDR3 DNA sequence: TGTGCCAGCAGCAACGCGGGGGTTAATGAGCAGTTCTTC. As protein: CASSNAGVNEQFF.

The chain joins TRBV7-2 to TRBJ2-1; D not resolved. From germline, CDR1 is SGHTA and CDR2 FQGNSA. The CDR3 length is 11 residues. The V gene lost 5 bases and the J gene lost 2 bases, with 1 base spanning the gap. The CDR3 DNA follows: TGTGCCAGCAGCCCCTACAATGAGCAGTTCTTC. Encoded protein: CASSPYNEQFF.

This sequence joins TRBV7-3 and TRBJ2-6; D perhaps matches TRBD1 (5 bases). Germline V gene sequence: CDR1 SGHTA, CDR2 FQGTGA. The CDR3 runs to 17 residues. V was clipped by 0 bases and J by 0 bases, with 9 bases between them. Here the CDR3 DNA reads TGTGCCAGCAGCTTAACGCAGGGCCTCTCTGGGGCCAACGTCCTGACTTTC. Encoded protein: CASSLTQGLSGANVLTF.

The chain combines TRBV27 with TRBJ2-3; maybe TRBD2 (6 bases). Looked up from germline, CDR1 is MNHEY and CDR2 is SMNVEV (reference sequence). The CDR3 consists of 15 residues. V was trimmed by 5 bases and J by 0 bases, leaving 12 bases between them. CDR3 in amino acids: CASSTLSGSTDTQYF. The CDR3 DNA reads as TGTGCCAGCAGTACCTTGAGCGGGAGCACAGATACGCAGTATTTT.

Turning to this clonotype: An end of the junction does not agree with germline; a read error may underlie this. Here the CDR3 reads CASGQAREYYNEQFF. The CDR3 region has the DNA TGTGCCAGCGGCCAAGCGCGGGAGTACTACAATGAGCAGTTCTTC. The chain employs TRBV3-1 and TRBJ2-1; 7 bases fit TRBD2. This CDR3 contains 15 residues. Germline V gives CDR1 LGHDT, CDR2 YNNKEL (reference sequence).

This clonotype came up a few times. The chain has TRBV19 and TRBJ2-7; 9 bases are shared with TRBD1. The germline V gene encodes CDR1 LNHDA and CDR2 SQIVND (reference sequence). The CDR3 runs 15 residues. The V segment lost 5 bases and the J segment 2 bases; nucleotides outside the gene matches: 7. In DNA, the CDR3 is TGTGCCAGTAGTCCTCCGGGACAGGGTCCCTACGAGCAGTACTTC. Translating gives CASSPPGQGPYEQYF.

The rearrangement links TRBV28 to TRBJ2-1; 7 bases agree with TRBD2. Germline CDR1 and CDR2: MDHEN and SYDVKM. The CDR3 is 16 residues long. Unmatched junction bases numbered 8, after V lost 5 bases and J lost 1 base. The CDR3 protein is CASSGRVGGSYNEQFF. Here the CDR3 DNA reads TGTGCCAGCAGTGGACGAGTGGGGGGGTCCTACAATGAGCAGTTCTTC.

This chain links TRBV5-4 with TRBJ2-1; D call uncertain. Germline CDR1 reads SGHNT; CDR2 reads YYREEE (reference sequence). The CDR3 runs to 14 residues. V lost 2 bases, J lost 6 bases, and 12 bases lay in between. The CDR3 is CASSLSGDFNEQFF. The CDR3 region has the DNA TGTGCCAGCAGCTTATCTGGGGATTTCAATGAGCAGTTCTTC. Variable domain in full (rest from reference TRBV5-4 and TRBJ2-1): ETGVTQSPTHLIKTRGQQVTLRCSSQSGHNTVSWYQQALGQGPQFIFQYYREEENGRGNFPPRFSGLQFPNYSSELNVNALELDDSALYLCASSLSGDFNEQFFGPGTRLTVL.

DNA for the CDR3: TGTGCCAGCAGTCCTTGGGACAGGTACAATGAGCAGTTCTTC. Residues: CASSPWDRYNEQFF. The rearrangement uses TRBV27 and TRBJ2-1, with 8 bases aligning to TRBD1. V was pared by 5 bases and J by 4 bases, with 4 bases of the junction left unmatched. This CDR3 is 14 amino acids long. CDR1 and CDR2 (germline): MNHEY, SMNVEV (reference sequence).